Below are 6 T cell receptor beta chains sequenced from a single sample in a study of tumor-infiltrating lymphocytes in primary liver carcinoma. Germline DNA was extracted alongside blood RNA, which was obtained from unsorted whole blood. With a constant-region primer, TCR beta cDNA was made from around 520 ng of total RNA. A slightly modified ARM-PCR protocol with three nested multiplex PCR rounds produced these TCR beta libraries. The study ran its first two PCR rounds for approximately 10 cycles each, using TRBV1-TRBV30 forward primers and a C-beta reverse primer. MiXCR, run by TCRdb on the multiplex PCR reads, gives a single entry per CDR3 protein. The table shows 250,000 to 350,000 distinct CDR3 sequences, with roughly 60% occurring only once. What was sequenced was peripheral blood. Source of these receptors: a woman aged 25 to 39 with primary liver carcinoma and hepatitis B virus infection.

This chain uses TRBV7-9 with TRBJ2-5, with D possibly TRBD1 on 5 matching bases. This CDR3 contains 15 residues. Germline V gene lookup returns CDR1 SEHNR and CDR2 FQNEAQ (reference sequence). V was clipped by 4 bases and J by 5 bases, with 17 bases between them. The CDR3 DNA sequence: TGTGCCAGCAGCTCGCCACAGGACCTAGGGGAGACCCAGTACTTC. It is translated as CASSSPQDLGETQYF.

This clonotype was recorded many times. The gene calls are TRBV29-1 and TRBJ2-3; TRBD1 might be the D (6 bases). The V and J ends lost 7 bases and 1 base respectively, with 12 bases between them. The germline gives CDR1 SQVTM, CDR2 ANQGSEA. This CDR3 comprises 13 residues. This CDR3 reads CSAPGDGTDTQYF. CDR3 coding DNA: TGCAGCGCCCCAGGGGATGGCACAGATACGCAGTATTTT.

This clonotype was observed a handful of times. The V call is TRBV6-6, the J call TRBJ1-2, with TRBD1 matching over 7 bases. The V gene's germline CDR1 is MNHNY and CDR2 SVGAGI (reference sequence). The CDR3 is made up of 14 amino acids. J lost 5 bases, V lost 6 bases, and 9 bases had no gene match. The CDR3 reads CASRIRETGYGYTF. The CDR3, as DNA: TGTGCCAGCAGGATCCGAGAGACAGGGTATGGCTACACCTTC.

V usage is TRBV18 and J usage is TRBJ2-1; D is unclear. The CDR3 length is 15 residues. V lost 3 bases, J lost 4 bases, and 13 bases lay in between. Germline V gene sequence: CDR1 KGHSH, CDR2 LQKENI. DNA for the CDR3: TGTGCCAGCTCACCCGCCCGGACCTCGTACAATGAGCAGTTCTTC. Protein product: CASSPARTSYNEQFF.

The chain uses TRBV4-3 and TRBJ2-7; D may be TRBD1 or TRBD2 (5 bases each). Germline V gene sequence: CDR1 LGHNA, CDR2 YSLEER. The CDR3 has 16 amino acids. V dropped 8 bases and J dropped 2 bases, with 22 bases sitting between them. The CDR3 bases are TGCGCCAGCGGCCCCCGAGGGGAAAGGGATGCCTACGAGCAGTACTTC. It specifies CASGPRGERDAYEQYF.

This clonotype came up many times. J is TRBJ2-1 and V is TRBV4-2; TRBD2 matches 14 bases. The CDR3 is 19 amino acids. Germline lookup yields CDR1 LGHNA and CDR2 YNFKEQ. V lost 4 bases and J lost 8; bases outside the gene matches: 16. Here the CDR3 DNA reads TGTGCCAGCAGCCGAGTAGGACTAGCGGGGGGAAGTGATGGTTATGAGCAGTTCTTC. As protein: CASSRVGLAGGSDGYEQFF.